This T cell receptor (beta chain) was found in a study of control samples from healthy donors and cancer patients (dated by TCRdb to about 2020). A single count supports this clone. Its cognate antigen has yet to be identified. Per-base qualities were not stored, and no clone one base away is much larger. Library generation was performed with the immunoSEQ multiplex PCR assay. TCRdb took over this immuneACCESS table, retaining in-frame rearrangements with V and J assigned. Such tables are incomplete; in checked studies, under half of the missing clones stem from an unresolved V gene, and the remainder is unexplained. This sample gives 96,000 or so clones in total; roughly 93% of them show up just once. Approximately 8% of the sample is in the top ten clones. The CDR3 covers 16 residues, taking in both the cysteine and the phenylalanine. The DNA shown is the 48-base CDR3, in frame from base 1. The germline V gene provides CDR1 MNHNS and CDR2 SASEGT. Trimming accounts for 3 bases at V and 4 bases at J, while the number of junction bases matched to no gene is 7.

The TCR was taken from a man between 18 and 35 years old in good health. Sequencing used blood. This receptor chain uses TRBV6-1 and TRBJ2-3; TRBD2 matches 10 bases in the middle. At the DNA level, the sequence is TGTGCCAGCAGTGACCTTAGCGGGAGGTTCCCAGATACGCAGTATTTT. It encodes CASSDLSGRFPDTQYF.